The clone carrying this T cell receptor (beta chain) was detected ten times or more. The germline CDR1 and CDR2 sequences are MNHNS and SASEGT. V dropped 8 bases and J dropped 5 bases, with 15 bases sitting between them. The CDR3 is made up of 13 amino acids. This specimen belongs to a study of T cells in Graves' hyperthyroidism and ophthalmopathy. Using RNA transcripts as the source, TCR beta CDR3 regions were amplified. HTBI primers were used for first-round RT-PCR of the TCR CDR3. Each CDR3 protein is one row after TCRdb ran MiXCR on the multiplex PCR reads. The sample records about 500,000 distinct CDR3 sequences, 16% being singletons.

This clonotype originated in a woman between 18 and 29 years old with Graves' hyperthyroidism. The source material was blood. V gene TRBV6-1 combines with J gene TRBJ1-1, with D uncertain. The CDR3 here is CASGELGWTEAFF. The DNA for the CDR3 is TGTGCCAGCGGAGAATTAGGGTGGACTGAAGCTTTCTTT.